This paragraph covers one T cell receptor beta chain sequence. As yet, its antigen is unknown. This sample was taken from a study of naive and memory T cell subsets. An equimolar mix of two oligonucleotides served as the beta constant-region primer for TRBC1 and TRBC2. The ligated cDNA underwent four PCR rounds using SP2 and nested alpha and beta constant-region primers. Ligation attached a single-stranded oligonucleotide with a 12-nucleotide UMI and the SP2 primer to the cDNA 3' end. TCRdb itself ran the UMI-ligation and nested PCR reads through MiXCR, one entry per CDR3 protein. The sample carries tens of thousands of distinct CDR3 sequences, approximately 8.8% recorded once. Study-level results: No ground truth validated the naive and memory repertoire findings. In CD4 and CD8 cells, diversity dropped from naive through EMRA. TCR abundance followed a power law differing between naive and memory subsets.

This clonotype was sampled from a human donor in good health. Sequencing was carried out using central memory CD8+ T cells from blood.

CDR3 loop: CASSTYGRETQYF. As DNA, the CDR3 is TGTGCCAGCAGCACCTATGGAAGGGAGACCCAGTACTTC. This chain uses TRBV6-5 with TRBJ2-5; D unresolved. Deletions cut 6 bases from V and 5 bases from J, with 13 bases between. The CDR3 totals 13 residues. The germline CDR1 and CDR2 sequences are MNHEY and SVGAGI.